Following are 30 T cell receptor beta chains from one sample sequenced in a study of response to subunit inactivated influenza vaccine. TCRdb analysed the RT-PCR reads with MiXCR anew, one entry per CDR3 protein. The data contain about 300,000 distinct CDR3 sequences, over 20% of them singletons. This specimen consisted of PBMCs from blood, obtained about 19 months after vaccination. All receptors come from a man aged 50 to 75 who received an inactivated influenza vaccine.

This clonotype occurred a few times. The J gene is TRBJ1-1, the V gene TRBV12-3 or TRBV12-4, with no clear D. This CDR3 spans 14 amino acids. The V gene lost 3 bases and the J gene lost 10 bases, with 18 bases spanning the gap. Here the CDR3 reads CASSLFSDRKSAFF. In DNA, the CDR3 is TGTGCCAGCAGTTTGTTCTCGGACCGTAAGTCAGCTTTCTTT.

The chain uses TRBV5-1 and TRBJ1-6; possible D gene TRBD1, 5 bases. Deletions cut 4 bases from V and 9 bases from J, with 20 bases between. The CDR3 spans 16 residues. Germline lookup yields CDR1 SGHRS and CDR2 YFSETQ. CDR3 DNA: TGCGCCAGCAGCCCGGGACCCCAGGGCCGTGGTTCACCCCTCCACTTT. As protein: CASSPGPQGRGSPLHF.

This clonotype was counted between two and nine times. The chain combines TRBV12-3 or TRBV12-4 with TRBJ2-3; D gene unclear. The V end was cut by 10 bases, the J end by 0 bases, with 11 bases between. The CDR3 is 13 amino acids. This chain's CDR3 is CANKKDSTDTQYF. The CDR3 coding sequence is TGTGCCAACAAAAAAGATAGCACAGATACGCAGTATTTT.

This clonotype occurred a few times. The chain links TRBV20-1 to TRBJ1-5, with D unclear. The V and J ends lost 2 bases and 7 bases respectively, with 9 bases between them. Germline loops: CDR1 DFQATT, CDR2 SNEGSKA (reference sequence). The CDR3 runs 12 residues. CDR3 in DNA: TGCAGTGCTAGAAGCCCGAACCAGCCCCAGCATTTT. It yields the protein CSARSPNQPQHF.

This clonotype was counted between two and nine times. J is TRBJ1-2 and V is TRBV7-2, with D unresolved. The V and J ends lost 5 bases and 4 bases respectively, with 11 bases between them. The CDR3 runs to 13 residues. In germline, CDR1 is SGHTA, CDR2 FQGNSA. The CDR3 protein is CASSPSRSYGYTF. CDR3 nucleotide sequence: TGTGCCAGCAGCCCTTCCAGGTCCTATGGCTACACCTTC.

This clonotype occurred a few times. This chain uses TRBV10-3 with TRBJ1-2; D not resolved. The V end lost 3 bases, the J end lost 5 bases, and 7 bases lay between the germline ends. Germline CDR1 ENHRY, CDR2 SYGVKD. This CDR3 is built from 12 residues. CDR3 sequence: CAISDSRYGYTF. The CDR3 bases are TGTGCCATCAGTGATAGTCGATATGGCTACACCTTC.

The V call is TRBV6-5, the J call TRBJ2-7, with 10 nucleotides matching TRBD2. The CDR3 runs 16 residues. Germline CDR1 reads MNHEY; CDR2 reads SVGAGI. V shed 1 base and J 4 bases; nucleotides not matched to a gene: 7. In DNA form, the CDR3 reads TGTGCCAGCAGTTACTACCCTAGCGGGAGTACTTACGAGCAGTACTTC. The encoded protein is CASSYYPSGSTYEQYF.

In regard to this clonotype: A much larger clone sits a single nucleotide away, making a read error possible. The genes are TRBV5-4 and TRBJ1-3; D uncertain. Per the germline V gene, CDR1 is SGHNT and CDR2 is YYREEE (reference sequence). There are 16 residues in the CDR3. The CDR3 sequence is CASSARAPDSGNSIYF. CDR3 coding DNA: TGTGCCAGCAGCGCGCGGGCTCCGGACTCTGGAAACAGCATATATTTT.

This clonotype was counted ten times or more. This chain connects TRBV4-3 to TRBJ2-7; 9 positions agree with TRBD1. The V and J ends lost 0 bases and 3 bases, in that order; junction bases with no gene match: 6. CDR3 length: 16 residues. Germline CDR1 reads LGHNA; CDR2 reads YSLEER. As DNA, the CDR3 is TGCGCCAGCAGCCAAGATTTGGGGACAGGGAACTACGAGCAGTACTTC. Protein: CASSQDLGTGNYEQYF.

This chain connects TRBV20-1 to TRBJ2-7; 9 bases are shared with TRBD1. V lost 6 bases to trimming and J lost 5 bases; unmatched junction nucleotides: 5. This CDR3 contains 12 residues. Germline values: CDR1 DFQATT, CDR2 SNEGSKA (reference sequence). CDR3 loop: CSASGQGDEQYF. Written as DNA, the CDR3 is TGCAGTGCGTCGGGACAGGGAGACGAGCAGTACTTC.

V is TRBV12-3 or TRBV12-4 and J is TRBJ2-3; 7 nucleotides agree with TRBD2. The CDR3 loop spans 15 amino acids. With V trimmed by 6 bases and J by 2 bases, 8 bases remained unmatched. CDR3 sequence reads: CASSPDGGFTDTQYF. The DNA for the CDR3 is TGTGCCAGCAGCCCTGACGGGGGGTTCACAGATACGCAGTATTTT.

Only one count was recorded for this clonotype. The chain joins TRBV27 to TRBJ1-1, with D unclear. Per germline, CDR1 MNHEY and CDR2 SMNVEV (reference sequence). The germline V and J ends were trimmed by 0 bases and 1 base, with 9 bases remaining between them. The CDR3 totals 15 residues. The CDR3 nucleotides are TGTGCCAGCAGTTTATCGGGCAGGCGGAACACTGAAGCTTTCTTT. The encoded protein is CASSLSGRRNTEAFF.

The chain employs TRBV20-1 and TRBJ2-1; D is uncertain. The CDR3 loop spans 13 amino acids. V lost 4 bases, J lost 2 bases, and 9 bases lay in between. The V gene's germline CDR1 is DFQATT and CDR2 SNEGSKA (reference sequence). The DNA of the CDR3 is TGCAGTGCTATTAGTGGGGCCTACAATGAGCAGTTCTTC. Translating it yields CSAISGAYNEQFF.

This clonotype was seen just once. A clone one base away is much larger, so this may be a read error. The chain carries TRBV12-3 or TRBV12-4 and TRBJ1-4, with D uncertain. The CDR3 runs to 12 residues. The CDR3 sequence: CASSDQAGVQVF. The CDR3 nucleotides are TGTGCCAGCAGCGACCAAGCGGGAGTTCAGGTTTTT.

The chain joins TRBV20-1 to TRBJ1-3; D ambiguous. Germline lookup yields CDR1 DFQATT and CDR2 SNEGSKA (reference sequence). This CDR3 region has 14 residues. The germline V and J ends were trimmed by 6 bases and 0 bases, with 12 bases remaining between them. The CDR3 is CSAPLGSSGNTIYF. As DNA, the CDR3 is TGCAGTGCCCCTTTGGGCAGCTCTGGAAACACCATATATTTT.

This sequence joins TRBV7-8 and TRBJ2-3; D is unclear. Deletions cut 1 base from V and 1 base from J, with 9 bases between. Per the germline V gene, CDR1 is SGHVS and CDR2 is FQNEAQ. This CDR3 region has 15 residues. The CDR3 DNA follows: TGTGCCAGCAGCTTAGACCGGCAGCGCACAGATACGCAGTATTTT. The encoded protein is CASSLDRQRTDTQYF.

Ten or more counts support this clonotype. This chain connects TRBV4-3 to TRBJ1-2; 7 positions agree with TRBD1. Germline V gives CDR1 LGHNA, CDR2 YSLEER. J was trimmed by 4 bases and V by 0 bases; bases with no gene match: 11. This CDR3 spans 17 amino acids. Here the CDR3 reads CASSQDLPRDSGYGYTF. The CDR3 nucleotides read TGCGCCAGCAGCCAAGATCTCCCCCGGGACAGCGGCTATGGCTACACCTTC.

This clonotype was detected only a few times. The rearrangement joins TRBV7-9 to TRBJ2-3, with 11 nucleotides matching TRBD1. The germline gives CDR1 SEHNR, CDR2 FQNEAQ (reference sequence). The CDR3 runs 16 residues. Losses at the gene ends were 5 bases for V and 4 bases for J; bases not matched to a gene: 8. As DNA, the CDR3 is TGTGCCAGCAGCCCGCAGGGACAGGGGGTTGCAGATACGCAGTATTTT. Amino acid sequence: CASSPQGQGVADTQYF.

The chain uses TRBV20-1 and TRBJ1-1; 12 bases agree with TRBD1. This CDR3 is built from 14 residues. Germline V lookup: CDR1 DFQATT, CDR2 SNEGSKA (reference sequence). Losses at the gene ends were 2 bases for V and 8 bases for J; bases not matched to a gene: 6. In nucleotides, the CDR3 is TGCAGTGCTAGACCCGGGACAGGGGGCCGGGAAGCTTTCTTT. This translates into CSARPGTGGREAFF.

The chain carries TRBV20-1 and TRBJ1-2, with a tentative D call TRBD1 (5 bases). The germline V gene encodes CDR1 DFQATT and CDR2 SNEGSKA (reference sequence). Trimming pared 5 bases from V and 0 bases from J, leaving 10 bases between. The CDR3 totals 13 residues. CDR3 loop: CSARQLSNYGYTF. Here the CDR3 DNA reads TGCAGTGCTCGACAGCTTTCTAACTATGGCTACACCTTC.

This clonotype occurred a few times. The chain joins TRBV12-3 or TRBV12-4 to TRBJ1-4; 7 nucleotides line up with TRBD1. The J segment lost 0 bases and the V segment lost 1 base, leaving 2 bases of the junction unmatched. The CDR3 length is 16 residues. CDR3 protein: CASSLGTGPTNEKLFF. The CDR3 DNA reads as TGTGCCAGCAGTTTAGGGACAGGCCCAACTAATGAAAAACTGTTTTTT.

The chain uses TRBV6-5 and TRBJ2-6; D gene ambiguous. V lost 1 base and J 0 bases, leaving 7 bases between the germline ends. The germline CDR1 and CDR2 sequences are MNHEY and SVGAGI. There are 16 residues in the CDR3. This chain's CDR3 is CASSYFRSSGANVLTF. The CDR3 DNA reads as TGTGCCAGCAGTTACTTCAGGAGCTCTGGGGCCAACGTCCTGACTTTC.

This clonotype was seen a handful of times. In DNA form, the CDR3 reads TGCAGCGTTGAAGTCGGGGGCGGCTACACCTTC. Its protein product is CSVEVGGGYTF. The rearrangement joins TRBV29-1 to TRBJ1-2, with a tentative D call TRBD1 (6 bases). CDR3 length equals 11 residues. The V gene lost 1 base and the J gene lost 8 bases, with 8 bases spanning the gap. Per germline, CDR1 SQVTM and CDR2 ANQGSEA.

This clonotype has a handful of counts. The chain joins TRBV4-3 to TRBJ1-1, with a tentative D call TRBD1 (5 bases). CDR1 and CDR2 from the germline V gene are LGHNA and YSLEER. The V gene lost 5 bases and the J gene lost 2 bases, with 18 bases spanning the gap. CDR3 size: 16 residues. In nucleotides, the CDR3 is TGCGCCAGCAGCTTATTTCCGGGACTCAGAAACACTGAAGCTTTCTTT. Its translation is CASSLFPGLRNTEAFF.

This clonotype was picked up a small number of times. The V gene is TRBV6-5, the J gene TRBJ1-4; a possible D gene is TRBD1 (6 bases). This CDR3 has 14 amino acids. The germline V and J ends were trimmed by 2 bases and 12 bases, with 16 bases remaining between them. Germline CDR1 reads MNHEY; CDR2 reads SVGAGI. The CDR3 DNA is TGTGCCAGCAGTTACGTTCAGGGGTTAGGAGAACTGTTTTTT. This translates into CASSYVQGLGELFF.

The chain is built from TRBV12-3 or TRBV12-4 and TRBJ1-6; TRBD1 is a possible D gene (5 bases). CDR3 length: 15 amino acids. V was cut by 6 bases and J by 2 bases, with 11 bases left in between. The CDR3 sequence is CASRIDSTYNSPLHF. DNA for the CDR3: TGTGCCAGCAGAATCGACAGCACCTATAATTCACCCCTCCACTTT.

This clonotype was observed a few times. The chain joins TRBV10-3 to TRBJ2-5; 7 bases fit TRBD2. CDR1 is ENHRY and CDR2 is SYGVKD in the germline V gene. The CDR3 has 16 residues. Trimming cost V 3 bases and J 2 bases; bases outside gene matches: 9. The CDR3 nucleotides read TGTGCCATCAGTGATTATGAGCGGGACGGTCAAGAGACCCAGTACTTC. Translation: CAISDYERDGQETQYF.

The CDR3 coding sequence is TGTGCCAGCAGCTTAAGTTCGGGGCGGAACCATGAGCAGTTCTTC. It codes for CASSLSSGRNHEQFF. This chain links TRBV11-3 with TRBJ2-1; D is perhaps TRBD1 or TRBD2 (5 bases each). Per germline, CDR1 SGHNT and CDR2 YENEEA. The CDR3 is made up of 15 amino acids. V was trimmed by 2 bases and J by 8 bases, leaving 16 bases between them.

The chain joins TRBV5-4 to TRBJ2-1, with 12 bases fitting TRBD2. The CDR3 extends over 15 amino acids. Germline V gene data show CDR1 as SGHNT and CDR2 as YYREEE (reference sequence). Trimming cost V 4 bases and J 9 bases; bases outside gene matches: 8. The CDR3 region has the DNA TGTGCCAGCAGCCCTCCGCTAGCGGGAGGGGGTGAGCAGTTCTTC. It translates to CASSPPLAGGGEQFF.

A few counts support this clonotype. This rearrangement joins TRBV20-1 to TRBJ1-1; 7 bases are shared with TRBD1. The CDR3 is 13 residues long. J was trimmed by 0 bases and V by 6 bases; bases with no gene match: 4. Germline loops: CDR1 DFQATT, CDR2 SNEGSKA (reference sequence). This CDR3 is CSAQTGLNTEAFF. CDR3 coding DNA: TGCAGTGCCCAGACAGGGTTGAACACTGAAGCTTTCTTT.